This TCR beta chain was recorded in a study of persistence of HIV-infected CD4 T cells. As for the study in general: Suppressive ART had lasted a median of roughly eight years. Study-wide results and caveats: TCRbeta richness was lower in CMV- and Gag-responding cells than in anti-CD3/anti-CD28-responding cells. Antigen-responding cells were enriched for degenerate expanded CDR3beta sequences.

The libraries were made with immunoSEQ version 4 in survey mode. The protocol was immunoSEQ multiplex PCR, while the TCRdb copy is restricted to in-frame clones and leaves out a portion. The table records roughly 45,000 clones, around 92% of them present only once. This CDR3 is built from 18 residues. A remark on this clone: No antigen is known for it.

Nonspecific anti-CD3/anti-CD28 bead stimulation represents the broad CD4+ T cell repertoire. Responding CD4+ T cells were sorted by upregulation of both CD40 ligand and CD69. The TCR sequence derives from an adult man with HIV who was CMV-seropositive. This chain joins TRBV21-1 and TRBJ1-5. TRBV21-1 is shown as a pseudogene. Material: CD4+ T cells sorted from PBMCs after roughly 18-hour stimulation, obtained from a patient who received antiretroviral therapy. The CDR3 loop is CASSNCVRGRTQNQPQHF. CDR3 DNA: TGTGCCAGCAGCAACTGTGTTCGGGGCAGGACCCAGAATCAGCCCCAGCATTTT.